This TCR beta chain was obtained from a study of T cell responses to AZD1222 COVID-19 vaccine. Overall study results and limits: The study reported that nearly half of spike-specific TCRs target unmutated variant regions. Baseline seropositives among AZD1222 recipients totaled only 5 or 6.

Regarding this clone: The target antigen is unknown.

The assay was immunoSEQ multiplex PCR, and TCRdb's table has in-frame clones only and misses some. Here the sample spans roughly 93,000 clones, under 90% being singletons. V lost 0 bases, J lost 7 bases, and 16 bases lay in between. CDR1 and CDR2 from the germline V gene are SGHRS and YFSETQ. The CDR3 length is 15 residues. The material was peripheral blood, obtained on day 0 of AZD1222 vaccination. The receptor was isolated from an adult in good health. The chain employs TRBV5-1 and TRBJ1-2, with D possibly TRBD1 on 5 matching bases. This CDR3 is CASSLVAATEGGYTF. In nucleotides, the CDR3 is TGCGCCAGCAGCTTGGTGGCGGCGACAGAGGGTGGCTACACCTTC.